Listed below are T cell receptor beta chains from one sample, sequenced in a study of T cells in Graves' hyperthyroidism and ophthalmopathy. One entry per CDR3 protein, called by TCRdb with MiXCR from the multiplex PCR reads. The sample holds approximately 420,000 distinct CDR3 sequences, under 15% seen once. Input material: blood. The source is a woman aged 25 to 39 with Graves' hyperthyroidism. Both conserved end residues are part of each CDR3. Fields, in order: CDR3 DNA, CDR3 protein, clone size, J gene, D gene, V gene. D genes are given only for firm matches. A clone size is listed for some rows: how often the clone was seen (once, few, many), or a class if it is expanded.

CDR3nt: TGCGCCAGCAGCCAGATCTCAGGGGGGGCGATGAACACTGAAGCTTTCTTT; CDR3aa: CASSQISGGAMNTEAFF; abundance: .; j_gene: TRBJ1-1; d_gene: TRBD1; v_gene: TRBV4-1
CDR3nt: TGTGCCAGCAGTTACTTAGCGGGGCTATTCAATGAGCAGTTCTTC; CDR3aa: CASSYLAGLFNEQFF; abundance: many; j_gene: TRBJ2-1; d_gene: TRBD2; v_gene: TRBV6-2/TRBV6-3
CDR3nt: TGTGCCAGCAGAATCCCAACCGGGACTCCCAGAGAGGATGAGCAGTTCTTC; CDR3aa: CASRIPTGTPREDEQFF; abundance: .; j_gene: TRBJ2-1; d_gene: .; v_gene: TRBV28
CDR3nt: TGTGCCAGCAGCTTACGAGCGGTAGATGGCACTGAAGCTTTCTTT; CDR3aa: CASSLRAVDGTEAFF; abundance: many; j_gene: TRBJ1-1; d_gene: .; v_gene: TRBV7-2
CDR3nt: TGTGCCAGCACCCCCGGGACTTCTTGGCAGCCCCAGCATTTT; CDR3aa: CASTPGTSWQPQHF; abundance: .; j_gene: TRBJ1-5; d_gene: .; v_gene: TRBV6-1
CDR3nt: TGCAGCGTTCTCCAGGGGAACACCGGGGAGCTGTTTTTT; CDR3aa: CSVLQGNTGELFF; abundance: .; j_gene: TRBJ2-2; d_gene: .; v_gene: TRBV29-1
CDR3nt: TGTGCCAGCAGCTTGGCCGGGAGGAGGGTGGACGAGCAGTACTTC; CDR3aa: CASSLAGRRVDEQYF; abundance: few; j_gene: TRBJ2-7; d_gene: TRBD2; v_gene: TRBV5-4
CDR3nt: TGCAGCGTGGGGCACAGGAAAGACTACGAGCAGTACTTC; CDR3aa: CSVGHRKDYEQYF; abundance: many; j_gene: TRBJ2-7; d_gene: .; v_gene: TRBV29-1
CDR3nt: TGCAGTGCTAGAGATCCCGGGATGTACATTCAGTACTTC; CDR3aa: CSARDPGMYIQYF; abundance: few; j_gene: TRBJ2-4; d_gene: .; v_gene: TRBV20-1
CDR3nt: TGCGCCAGCAGCTTATTAGCGGGAGTGAATGAGCAGTTCTTC; CDR3aa: CASSLLAGVNEQFF; abundance: few; j_gene: TRBJ2-1; d_gene: TRBD2; v_gene: TRBV5-1
CDR3nt: TGTGCCAGCAGCGAACGGGCGGTAATGGGGACCCAGTACTTC; CDR3aa: CASSERAVMGTQYF; abundance: many; j_gene: TRBJ2-5; d_gene: .; v_gene: TRBV9
CDR3nt: TGTGCCAGCAGAGGACTAGCGGGAGGGTTAGGCTCCTACAATGAGCAGTTCTTC; CDR3aa: CASRGLAGGLGSYNEQFF; abundance: .; j_gene: TRBJ2-1; d_gene: TRBD2; v_gene: TRBV12-3/TRBV12-4
CDR3nt: TGTGCCAGCAGTAACGACGGTCCCGGCACCTACGAGCAGTACTTC; CDR3aa: CASSNDGPGTYEQYF; abundance: .; j_gene: TRBJ2-7; d_gene: .; v_gene: TRBV6-5
CDR3nt: TGCAGTGCTAGGTCGGCAGGCCGCCAGAACACTGAAGCTTTCTTT; CDR3aa: CSARSAGRQNTEAFF; abundance: few; j_gene: TRBJ1-1; d_gene: .; v_gene: TRBV20-1
CDR3nt: TGTGCCAGCAGCTCAGGCCCTTGGGAGGGCTACGAGCAGTACTTC; CDR3aa: CASSSGPWEGYEQYF; abundance: few; j_gene: TRBJ2-7; d_gene: TRBD2; v_gene: TRBV7-9
CDR3nt: TGCAGTGCCTGGAGCGGGAGCTCCTACAATGAGCAGTTCTTC; CDR3aa: CSAWSGSSYNEQFF; abundance: many; j_gene: TRBJ2-1; d_gene: TRBD2; v_gene: TRBV20-1
CDR3nt: TGTGCCAGCAGCCCCTGGGGACAGACCACAGATACGCAGTATTTT; CDR3aa: CASSPWGQTTDTQYF; abundance: many; j_gene: TRBJ2-3; d_gene: TRBD1; v_gene: TRBV7-2
CDR3nt: TGTGCCAGCAGCCAAGGGACTAGCGGGAGCACAGATACGCAGTATTTT; CDR3aa: CASSQGTSGSTDTQYF; abundance: many; j_gene: TRBJ2-3; d_gene: TRBD2; v_gene: TRBV3-1
CDR3nt: TGTGCCAGCAGTTACTCGTCTTTTTTCGGGAGTGGCACAGATACGCAGTATTTT; CDR3aa: CASSYSSFFGSGTDTQYF; abundance: many; j_gene: TRBJ2-3; d_gene: .; v_gene: TRBV6-2/TRBV6-3
CDR3nt: TGCAGCGCCACGGTTAGGGACACTACCTACGAGCAGTACTTC; CDR3aa: CSATVRDTTYEQYF; abundance: .; j_gene: TRBJ2-7; d_gene: .; v_gene: TRBV29-1